This T cell receptor (beta chain) was captured by sequencing in a study of OX40 agonist ivuxolimab in advanced cancers. Turning to the study itself: With a range of roughly 23 to 90, age averaged approximately 64 years, and about 83% were male.

Points from the study as a whole: Patients with a partial response at 0.1-3.0 mg/kg had among the lowest clonal expansion.

From germline, CDR1 is MNHNY and CDR2 SVGAGI (reference sequence). V dropped 2 bases and J dropped 3 bases, with 8 bases sitting between them. The CDR3 is 14 residues long. Here immunoSEQ multiplex PCR was the method, and the copy in TCRdb shows in-frame clones only, minus some. Of 73,000 or so clones listed, about 92% are singletons. In regard to this clone: Antigen specificity is unknown.

Sequencing used CD4+ or CD8+ T cells sorted from blood, obtained in a trial of the OX40 agonist ivuxolimab. The chain couples TRBV6-6 to TRBJ1-5, with TRBD1 as a possible D gene (5 bases). The TCR was taken from an adult with an advanced solid tumor such as melanoma, head and neck, liver or kidney cancer. The CDR3 nucleotides read TGTGCCAGCAGTTACGTGGGGGACAATCAGCCCCAGCATTTT. This gives the protein CASSYVGDNQPQHF.